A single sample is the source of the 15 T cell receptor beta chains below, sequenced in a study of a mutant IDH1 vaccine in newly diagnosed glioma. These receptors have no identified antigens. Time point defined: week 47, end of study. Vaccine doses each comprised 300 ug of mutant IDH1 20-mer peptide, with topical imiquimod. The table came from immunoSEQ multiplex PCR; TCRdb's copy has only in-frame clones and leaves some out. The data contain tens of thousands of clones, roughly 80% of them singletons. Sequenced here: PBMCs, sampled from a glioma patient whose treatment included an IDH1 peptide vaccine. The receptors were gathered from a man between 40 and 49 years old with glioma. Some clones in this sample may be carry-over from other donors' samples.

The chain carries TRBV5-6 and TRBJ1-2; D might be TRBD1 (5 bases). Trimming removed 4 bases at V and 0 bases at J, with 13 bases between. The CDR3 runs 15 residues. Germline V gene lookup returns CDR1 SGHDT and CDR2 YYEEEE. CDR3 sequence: CASSTLGATNYGYTF. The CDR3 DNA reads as TGTGCCAGCAGCACCCTAGGGGCAACTAACTATGGCTACACCTTC.

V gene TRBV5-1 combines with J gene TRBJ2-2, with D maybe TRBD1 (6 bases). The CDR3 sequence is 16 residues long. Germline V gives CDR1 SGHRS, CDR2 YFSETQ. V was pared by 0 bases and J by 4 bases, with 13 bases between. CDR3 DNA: TGCGCCAGCAGCTTGGTATGGGGGCTGGGCACCGGGGAGCTGTTTTTT. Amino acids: CASSLVWGLGTGELFF.

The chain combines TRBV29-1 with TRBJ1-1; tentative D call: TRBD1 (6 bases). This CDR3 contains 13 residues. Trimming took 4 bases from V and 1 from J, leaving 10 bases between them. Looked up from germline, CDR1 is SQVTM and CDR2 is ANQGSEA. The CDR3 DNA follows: TGCAGCGTTGGACAGGCAAGGAACACTGAAGCTTTCTTT. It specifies CSVGQARNTEAFF. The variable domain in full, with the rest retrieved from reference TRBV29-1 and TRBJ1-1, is SAVISQKPSRDICQRGTSLTIQCQVDSQVTMMFWYRQQPGQSLTLIATANQGSEATYESGFVIDKFPISRPNLTFSTLTVSNMSPEDSSIYLCSVGQARNTEAFFGQGTRLTVV.

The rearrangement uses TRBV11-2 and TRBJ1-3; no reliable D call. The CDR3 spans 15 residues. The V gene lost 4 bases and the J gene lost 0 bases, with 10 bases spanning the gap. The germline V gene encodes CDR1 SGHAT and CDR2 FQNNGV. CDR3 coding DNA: TGTGCCAGCAGCTCAAGTCGTCCCTCTGGAAACACCATATATTTT. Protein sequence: CASSSSRPSGNTIYF.

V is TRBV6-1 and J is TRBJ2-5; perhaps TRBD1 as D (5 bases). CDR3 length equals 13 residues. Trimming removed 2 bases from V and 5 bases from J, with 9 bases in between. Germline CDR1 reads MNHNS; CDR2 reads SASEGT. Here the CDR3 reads CASSEYQGETQYF. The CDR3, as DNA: TGTGCCAGCAGTGAATATCAGGGCGAGACCCAGTACTTC.

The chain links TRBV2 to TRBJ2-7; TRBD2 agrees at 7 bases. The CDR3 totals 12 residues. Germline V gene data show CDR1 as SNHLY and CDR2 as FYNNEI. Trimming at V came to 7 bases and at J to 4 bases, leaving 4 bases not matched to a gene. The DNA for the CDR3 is TGTGCCAGCACCGGGGAGGGGTACGAGCAGTACTTC. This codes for CASTGEGYEQYF.

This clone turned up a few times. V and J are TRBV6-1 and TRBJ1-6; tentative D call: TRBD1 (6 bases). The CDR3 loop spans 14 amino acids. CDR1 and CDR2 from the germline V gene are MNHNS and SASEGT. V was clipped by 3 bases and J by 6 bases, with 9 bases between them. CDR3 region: CASSDLQGNSPLHF. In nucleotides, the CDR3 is TGTGCCAGCAGTGACCTACAGGGTAATTCACCCCTCCACTTT.

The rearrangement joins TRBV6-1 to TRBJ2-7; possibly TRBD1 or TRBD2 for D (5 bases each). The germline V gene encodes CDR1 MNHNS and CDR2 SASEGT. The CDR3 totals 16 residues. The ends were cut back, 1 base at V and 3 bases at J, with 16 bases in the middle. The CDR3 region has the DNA TGTGCCAGCAGTGAAGGCGCGGGCAGGGCCGGCTACGAGCAGTACTTC. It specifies CASSEGAGRAGYEQYF.

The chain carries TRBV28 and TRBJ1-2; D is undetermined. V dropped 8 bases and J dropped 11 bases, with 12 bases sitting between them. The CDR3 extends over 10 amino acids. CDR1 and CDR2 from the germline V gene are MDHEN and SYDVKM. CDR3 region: CASLKGRYTF. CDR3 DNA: TGTGCCAGCCTAAAAGGGAGGTACACCTTC.

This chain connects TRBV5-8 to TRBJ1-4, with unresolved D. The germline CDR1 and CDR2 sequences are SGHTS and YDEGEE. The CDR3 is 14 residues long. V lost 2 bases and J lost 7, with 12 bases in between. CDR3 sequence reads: CASSFGSRLEKLFF. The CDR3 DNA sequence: TGTGCCAGCAGCTTCGGCAGTCGCCTTGAAAAACTGTTTTTT.

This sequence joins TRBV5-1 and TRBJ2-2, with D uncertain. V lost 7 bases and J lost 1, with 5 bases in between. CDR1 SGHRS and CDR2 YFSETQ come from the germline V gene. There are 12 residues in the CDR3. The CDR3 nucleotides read TGCGCCAGCGTCCGGAACACCGGGGAGCTGTTTTTT. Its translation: CASVRNTGELFF.

The DNA of the CDR3 is TGTGCCAGCAGCTTAACCCGACGCAATGAAAAACTGTTTTTT. Residues: CASSLTRRNEKLFF. The chain employs TRBV11-2 and TRBJ1-4; D not resolved. V was clipped by 2 bases and J by 5 bases, with 9 bases between them. Germline V gene sequence: CDR1 SGHAT, CDR2 FQNNGV. This CDR3 comprises 14 residues.

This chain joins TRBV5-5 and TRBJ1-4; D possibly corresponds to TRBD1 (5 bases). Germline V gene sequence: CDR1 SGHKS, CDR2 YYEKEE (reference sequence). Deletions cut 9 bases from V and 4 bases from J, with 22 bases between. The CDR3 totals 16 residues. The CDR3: CATNPRGNQLNEKLFF. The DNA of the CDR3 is TGTGCCACCAACCCACGGGGGAATCAACTTAATGAAAAACTGTTTTTT.

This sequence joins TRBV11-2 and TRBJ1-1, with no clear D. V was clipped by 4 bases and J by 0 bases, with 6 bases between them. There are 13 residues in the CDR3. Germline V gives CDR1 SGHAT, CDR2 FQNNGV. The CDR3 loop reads CASSSSVNTEAFF. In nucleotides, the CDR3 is TGTGCCAGCAGCTCAAGCGTGAACACTGAAGCTTTCTTT. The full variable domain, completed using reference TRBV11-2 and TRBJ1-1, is EAGVAQSPRYKIIEKRQSVAFWCNPISGHATLYWYQQILGQGPKLLIQFQNNGVVDDSQLPKDRFSAERLKGVDSTLKIQPAKLEDSAVYLCASSSSVNTEAFFGQGTRLTVV.

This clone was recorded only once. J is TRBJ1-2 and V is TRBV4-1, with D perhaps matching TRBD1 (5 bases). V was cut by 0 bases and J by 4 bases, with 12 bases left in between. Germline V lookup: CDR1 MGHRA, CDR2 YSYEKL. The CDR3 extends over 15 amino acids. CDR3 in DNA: TGCGCCAGCAGCCAAGAGAAGGGGCTCGTCTATGGCTACACCTTC. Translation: CASSQEKGLVYGYTF.